The 7 T cell receptor beta chains in this list originate from one sample, sequenced in a study of OX40 agonist ivuxolimab in advanced cancers. This table comes from immunoSEQ multiplex PCR, and its TCRdb copy is limited to in-frame clones, with some not included. The table records about 58,000 clones, approximately 87% of them present only once. The specimen comprised CD4+ or CD8+ T cells sorted from blood, sampled in a trial of the OX40 agonist ivuxolimab. Receptor source: an adult with an advanced solid tumor such as melanoma, head and neck, liver or kidney cancer.

This chain links TRBV5-6 with TRBJ1-4, with 9 bases matching TRBD1. V lost 3 bases, J lost 4 bases, and 4 bases stayed unmatched. Germline-derived CDR1 and CDR2 are SGHDT and YYEEEE. The CDR3 extends over 15 amino acids. CDR3 DNA sequence: TGTGCCAGCAGCTCTACGGACAGGGGTAATGAAAAACTGTTTTTT. It encodes CASSSTDRGNEKLFF.

In DNA form, the CDR3 reads TGTGCCAGCTCACCACTTCAGGGCCCAGAGACCCAGTACTTC. It codes for CASSPLQGPETQYF. The genes are TRBV18 and TRBJ2-5; D possibly corresponds to TRBD1 (5 bases). The V end lost 1 base, the J end lost 4 bases, and 10 bases lay between the germline ends. This CDR3 comprises 14 residues. Germline V lookup: CDR1 KGHSH, CDR2 LQKENI.

This sequence joins TRBV7-9 and TRBJ1-5; no firm D call. Germline CDR1 SEHNR, CDR2 FQNEAQ (reference sequence). V lost 4 bases to trimming and J lost 1 base, with 5 bases between them. This CDR3 contains 13 residues. This chain's CDR3 is CASSYDSNQPQHF. The CDR3 nucleotides are TGTGCCAGCAGCTACGACAGCAATCAGCCCCAGCATTTT.

In DNA, the CDR3 is TGTGCCAGCAGCTTAGATCTAGCGGGGATCTGGGAGACCCAGTACTTC. Residues: CASSLDLAGIWETQYF. The rearrangement links TRBV11-3 to TRBJ2-5; 9 bases fit TRBD2. Germline CDR1 SGHNT, CDR2 YENEEA. The CDR3 extends over 16 amino acids. The J segment lost 5 bases and the V segment lost 0 bases, leaving 7 bases of the junction unmatched.

The rearrangement uses TRBV7-8 and TRBJ2-1; 14 nucleotides line up with TRBD2. CDR3 length equals 20 residues. The ends lost 2 bases at V and 3 bases at J; junction bases unmatched: 12. Germline V gene sequence: CDR1 SGHVS, CDR2 FQNEAQ. As DNA, the CDR3 is TGTGCCAGCAGCTTACACAGAGAGGGGACTAGCGGGGGCCTCTACAATGAGCAGTTCTTC. It specifies CASSLHREGTSGGLYNEQFF.

The chain couples TRBV18 to TRBJ2-5; D possibly matches TRBD1 or TRBD2 (5 bases each). The V gene's germline CDR1 is KGHSH and CDR2 LQKENI. The CDR3 runs 17 residues. The V gene lost 1 base and the J gene lost 5 bases, with 20 bases spanning the gap. The CDR3 region has the DNA TGTGCCAGCTCACCACGGGGTGGGGGAAGCCAGATTGAGACCCAGTACTTC. Protein sequence: CASSPRGGGSQIETQYF.

The chain recombines TRBV7-8 with TRBJ1-2; TRBD1 agrees at 7 bases. The trim removed 5 bases at V and 4 bases at J, leaving 10 bases unmatched. The CDR3 totals 15 residues. Germline V gives CDR1 SGHVS, CDR2 FQNEAQ. The DNA for the CDR3 is TGTGCCAGCAGCCCCCACGACAGGGACTTCTATGGCTACACCTTC. It translates to CASSPHDRDFYGYTF. The full variable domain, completed using reference TRBV7-8 and TRBJ1-2, is GAGVSQSPRYKVAKRGQDVALRCDPISGHVSLFWYQQALGQGPEFLTYFQNEAQLDKSGLPSDRFFAERPEGSVSTLKIQRTQQEDSAVYLCASSPHDRDFYGYTFGSGTRLTVV.